Presented here are 30 T cell receptor beta chains from one specimen sequenced in a study of shared clonotypes between healthy human individuals. Using immunoSEQ multiplex PCR, the repertoire was profiled, and TCRdb retains in-frame clones only, with some absent. The sample has over a million clones, roughly 97% seen once; the top ten hold approximately 1.2%. Specimen: naive CD4+ T cells sorted from blood. The subset denotes: CD45RA+ positively selected. Source of these receptors: a man aged 30-40 years in good health.

The CDR3 region is CASSLLSDSYEQYF. In DNA form, the CDR3 reads TGTGCCAGCAGCTTACTTAGCGACTCCTACGAGCAGTACTTC. The genes are TRBV7-9 and TRBJ2-7; TRBD2 might be the D (5 bases). The CDR3 length is 14 residues. The V end lost 2 bases, the J end lost 0 bases, and 8 bases lay between the germline ends. Germline V gene data show CDR1 as SEHNR and CDR2 as FQNEAQ (reference sequence).

The chain recombines TRBV28 with TRBJ1-1; unclear D gene. Germline V gene sequence: CDR1 MDHEN, CDR2 SYDVKM. Trimming cost V 2 bases and J 1 base, with 17 bases left between them. The length of the CDR3 is 17 residues. The CDR3 loop is CASSLGYGRNTNTEAFF. As DNA, the CDR3 is TGTGCCAGCAGTTTAGGGTACGGGAGGAACACGAACACTGAAGCTTTCTTT.

The chain combines TRBV10-3 with TRBJ2-2; 10 bases align to TRBD2. This CDR3 has 20 residues. The V gene's germline CDR1 is ENHRY and CDR2 SYGVKD. J lost 5 bases, V lost 2 bases, and 17 bases had no gene match. CDR3 protein: CAISEILLSSGRARTGELFF. CDR3 nucleotide sequence: TGTGCCATCAGTGAGATCCTCCTTTCGAGCGGGAGGGCCCGGACCGGGGAGCTGTTTTTT.

The rearrangement links TRBV5-1 to TRBJ2-5; 7 bases map to TRBD1. With V trimmed by 4 bases and J by 0 bases, 3 bases remained unmatched. The germline V gene encodes CDR1 SGHRS and CDR2 YFSETQ. The CDR3 runs to 14 residues. CDR3 region: CASSRQGNQETQYF. The CDR3 nucleotides read TGCGCCAGCAGCCGACAGGGCAACCAAGAGACCCAGTACTTC. Combining the CDR3 with reference TRBV5-1 and TRBJ2-5 gives the whole variable domain KAGVTQTPRYLIKTRGQQVTLSCSPISGHRSVSWYQQTPGQGLQFLFEYFSETQRNKGNFPGRFSGRQFSNSRSEMNVSTLELGDSALYLCASSRQGNQETQYFGPGTRLLVL.

This chain connects TRBV7-9 to TRBJ2-7; a possible D gene is TRBD2 (5 bases). Per germline, CDR1 SEHNR and CDR2 FQNEAQ (reference sequence). The germline V and J ends were trimmed by 7 bases and 0 bases, with 16 bases remaining between them. The CDR3 contains 15 residues. The DNA for the CDR3 is TGTGCCAGCATCCCCGTTTCGGGGAGCTCCTACGAGCAGTACTTC. This translates into CASIPVSGSSYEQYF.

This clone was recorded once. The chain recombines TRBV5-4 with TRBJ2-2; tentatively, D is TRBD1 (5 bases). The V end lost 4 bases, the J end lost 4 bases, and 20 bases lay between the germline ends. Germline assignment: CDR1 SGHNT and CDR2 YYREEE (reference sequence). The CDR3 consists of 17 residues. CDR3 nucleotides: TGTGCCAGCAGCCCAGGACACCCCCGATCGGGCACCGGGGAGCTGTTTTTT. The encoded protein is CASSPGHPRSGTGELFF. The full variable domain, its missing parts supplied by reference TRBV5-4 and TRBJ2-2, is ETGVTQSPTHLIKTRGQQVTLRCSSQSGHNTVSWYQQALGQGPQFIFQYYREEENGRGNFPPRFSGLQFPNYSSELNVNALELDDSALYLCASSPGHPRSGTGELFFGEGSRLTVL.

V and J are TRBV7-9 and TRBJ1-3; the D is unclear. Germline V gene sequence: CDR1 SEHNR, CDR2 FQNEAQ (reference sequence). The ends were cut back, 1 base at V and 0 bases at J, with 7 bases in the middle. The CDR3 spans 15 residues. The CDR3 reads CASSLERISGNTIYF. CDR3 DNA: TGTGCCAGCAGCTTAGAACGGATCTCTGGAAACACCATATATTTT.

Of note for this clone: Different DNA sequences within this sample yield the same CDR3. The chain combines TRBV18 with TRBJ2-5; D is perhaps TRBD1 (6 bases). This CDR3 is built from 13 residues. The germline gives CDR1 KGHSH, CDR2 LQKENI. V was pared by 0 bases and J by 4 bases, with 6 bases between. The chain's CDR3 is CASSPPGAETQYF. The CDR3 DNA follows: TGTGCCAGCTCACCACCGGGGGCAGAGACCCAGTACTTC.

The sample holds one count of this clone. CDR3 sequence: CASSLGDLTGDEQYF. The CDR3 region has the DNA TGTGCCAGTAGCCTCGGGGACCTTACCGGCGACGAGCAGTACTTC. This chain links TRBV19 with TRBJ2-7; D may match TRBD1 or TRBD2 (5 bases each). This CDR3 has 15 amino acids. Trimming pared 6 bases from V and 5 bases from J, leaving 20 bases between. From germline, CDR1 is LNHDA and CDR2 SQIVND (reference sequence). The full variable domain, its missing parts supplied by reference TRBV19 and TRBJ2-7, is DGGITQSPKYLFRKEGQNVTLSCEQNLNHDAMYWYRQDPGQGLRLIYYSQIVNDFQKGDIAEGYSVSREKKESFPLTVTSAQKNPTAFYLCASSLGDLTGDEQYFGPGTRLTVT.

The chain links TRBV2 to TRBJ2-4, with D perhaps TRBD2 (5 bases). V lost 6 bases and J lost 1, with 7 bases in between. The CDR3 sequence is 13 residues long. Germline V gene sequence: CDR1 SNHLY, CDR2 FYNNEI. The CDR3 nucleotides read TGTGCCAGCAGACCGGGGGCCAAAAACATTCAGTACTTC. Amino acid sequence: CASRPGAKNIQYF. Based on the CDR3 plus reference TRBV2 and TRBJ2-4, the full variable domain is EPEVTQTPSHQVTQMGQEVILRCVPISNHLYFYWYRQILGQKVEFLVSFYNNEISEKSEIFDDQFSVERPDGSNFTLKIRSTKLEDSAMYFCASRPGAKNIQYFGAGTRLSVL.

The V call is TRBV19, the J call TRBJ2-1; a weak D match, TRBD2 (6 bases). The germline V and J ends were trimmed by 11 bases and 6 bases, with 17 bases remaining between them. CDR3 length: 13 residues. CDR1 and CDR2 (germline): LNHDA, SQIVND (reference sequence). Written as DNA, the CDR3 is TGTGCCGGAGGGCCTAGCAGCCCCAATGAGCAGTTCTTC. Its translation: CAGGPSSPNEQFF.

In DNA form, the CDR3 reads TGTGCCAGCAGTGGGTCCGGGCCCGGGGGAGAGACCCAGTACTTC. This translates into CASSGSGPGGETQYF. The chain recombines TRBV6-1 with TRBJ2-5; D may be TRBD2 (6 bases). This CDR3 comprises 15 residues. Germline loops: CDR1 MNHNS, CDR2 SASEGT. V dropped 4 bases and J dropped 4 bases, with 16 bases sitting between them.

The chain uses TRBV11-3 and TRBJ1-3; TRBD1 agrees at 8 bases. The junction had 4 bases not matched to a gene; V was cut back by 4 bases and J by 2 bases. The germline CDR1 and CDR2 sequences are SGHNT and YENEEA. This CDR3 comprises 15 residues. For the CDR3, the DNA is TGTGCCAGCAGCTCCTCCAGGGGGCCTGGAAACACCATATATTTT. Encoded protein: CASSSSRGPGNTIYF.

The chain carries TRBV28 and TRBJ2-7; D might be TRBD1 (5 bases). Per the germline V gene, CDR1 is MDHEN and CDR2 is SYDVKM. The CDR3 contains 11 residues. V was pared by 10 bases and J by 5 bases, with 12 bases between. The CDR3 sequence: CATGMIHEQYF. CDR3 DNA sequence: TGTGCCACAGGGATGATCCACGAGCAGTACTTC.

This chain uses TRBV27 with TRBJ2-5; D uncertain. V lost 5 bases and J 1 base, leaving 8 bases between the germline ends. The V gene's germline CDR1 is MNHEY and CDR2 SMNVEV (reference sequence). The CDR3 has 13 residues. Written as DNA, the CDR3 is TGTGCCAGCAGTCTCAATGCCCAAGAGACCCAGTACTTC. It specifies CASSLNAQETQYF.

The V and J genes are TRBV6-5 and TRBJ1-5, with TRBD1 as a possible D gene (5 bases). The CDR3 length is 14 residues. V was clipped by 6 bases and J by 1 base, with 10 bases between them. In germline, CDR1 is MNHEY, CDR2 SVGAGI. The CDR3 spells CASSLQGSNQPQHF. The CDR3 DNA reads as TGTGCCAGCAGCCTCCAGGGAAGCAATCAGCCCCAGCATTTT.

The gene calls are TRBV7-9 and TRBJ2-5, with D maybe TRBD2 (5 bases). CDR1 and CDR2 from the germline V gene are SEHNR and FQNEAQ (reference sequence). V lost 8 bases, J lost 3 bases, and 13 bases lay in between. The CDR3 is made up of 13 amino acids. DNA of the CDR3: TGTGCCAGCGACAAGGCGGGTGAAGAGACCCAGTACTTC. Translation: CASDKAGEETQYF.

The chain links TRBV10-3 to TRBJ2-3, with 11 bases matching TRBD1. The CDR3 extends over 14 amino acids. The germline V gene has CDR1 ENHRY and CDR2 SYGVKD. Germline trimming cut 6 bases from V and 4 bases from J; bases unmatched to any gene: 3. The CDR3 spells CAISRTGGADTQYF. The DNA of the CDR3 is TGTGCCATCAGCCGGACAGGGGGCGCAGATACGCAGTATTTT.

The chain has TRBV7-9 and TRBJ1-5; D gene unclear. The CDR3 has 15 amino acids. CDR1 is SEHNR, CDR2 FQNEAQ, per germline (reference sequence). V lost 5 bases, J lost 1 base, and 12 bases lay in between. CDR3 residues: CASSPLGQSNQPQHF. CDR3 coding DNA: TGTGCCAGCAGCCCGTTAGGGCAGAGCAATCAGCCCCAGCATTTT.

The chain employs TRBV7-3 and TRBJ2-2; 12 bases line up with TRBD1. The CDR3 is 20 residues long. CDR1 and CDR2 (germline): SGHTA, FQGTGA. V was pared by 5 bases and J by 1 base, with 14 bases of the junction left unmatched. The CDR3 sequence is CASSLFRDRGLSRNTGELFF. The CDR3 DNA reads as TGTGCCAGCAGCCTATTCCGGGACAGGGGGCTAAGTCGGAACACCGGGGAGCTGTTTTTT.

CDR3 nucleotides: TGTGCCAGCTCACCGATCAGGACGGTGGGAGAGACCCAGTACTTC. It specifies CASSPIRTVGETQYF. This chain connects TRBV18 to TRBJ2-5; D remains ambiguous. V lost 3 bases, J lost 4 bases, and 15 bases lay in between. The CDR3 has 15 amino acids. CDR1 KGHSH and CDR2 LQKENI come from the germline V gene.

The chain couples TRBV30 to TRBJ2-5; TRBD2 agrees at 12 bases. This CDR3 comprises 17 residues. J gave up 5 bases and V 1 base, and 11 bases lay outside the gene matches. Germline CDR1 reads GTSNPN; CDR2 reads SVGIG (reference sequence). CDR3 protein: CAWSGLAGVRCVETQYF. CDR3 nucleotide sequence: TGTGCCTGGAGTGGACTAGCGGGAGTACGATGTGTGGAGACCCAGTACTTC.

This clone was seen a few times. The CDR3 region has the DNA TGTGCCAGTAGTATTAGAGGTTATGAGCCCCAGCATTTT. This codes for CASSIRGYEPQHF. The chain uses TRBV19 and TRBJ1-5, with unresolved D. The CDR3 loop spans 13 amino acids. V shed 3 bases and J shed 8 bases, with 11 bases lying between them. CDR1 LNHDA and CDR2 SQIVND come from the germline V gene (reference sequence).

The chain couples TRBV27 to TRBJ2-1; 9 positions agree with TRBD2. The CDR3 is made up of 16 amino acids. Per germline, CDR1 MNHEY and CDR2 SMNVEV (reference sequence). The V and J ends lost 3 bases and 6 bases, in that order; junction bases with no gene match: 9. The DNA for the CDR3 is TGTGCCAGCAGTTTCCACGGGGGCGGGAGGGCCAATGAGCAGTTCTTC. It is translated as CASSFHGGGRANEQFF.

The chain uses TRBV7-3 and TRBJ2-1; TRBD2 matches at 13 bases. Germline CDR1 is SGHTA and CDR2 is FQGTGA. The junction had 7 bases not matched to a gene; V was cut back by 6 bases and J by 5 bases. This CDR3 spans 16 amino acids. The CDR3 coding sequence is TGTGCCAGCAGAACAACCGGGACTAGCGGGGACAATGAGCAGTTCTTC. Encoded protein: CASRTTGTSGDNEQFF.

J is TRBJ2-1 and V is TRBV5-1; tentatively, D is TRBD2 (6 bases). Germline CDR1 is SGHRS and CDR2 is YFSETQ. Trimming cost V 4 bases and J 0 bases, with 14 bases left between them. The CDR3 is 16 residues long. The CDR3 region has the DNA TGCGCCAGCAGCCCGGGTGGGGGGAGCTCCTACAATGAGCAGTTCTTC. This gives the protein CASSPGGGSSYNEQFF.

V gene TRBV27 combines with J gene TRBJ2-7; D is possibly TRBD1 or TRBD2 (5 bases each). Trimming removed 8 bases at V and 6 bases at J, with 17 bases between. Germline V gene data show CDR1 as MNHEY and CDR2 as SMNVEV (reference sequence). The length of the CDR3 is 13 residues. The CDR3 DNA reads as TGTGCCAGCGCTGGACCCCCGAGGGGCGAGCAGTACTTC. Translated, it gives CASAGPPRGEQYF.

The CDR3 region is CASSFPEASEQFF. The DNA of the CDR3 is TGTGCCAGCAGCTTCCCGGAGGCGTCTGAGCAGTTCTTC. The chain joins TRBV5-4 to TRBJ2-1; possibly TRBD2 for D (5 bases). The length of the CDR3 is 13 residues. Trimming stripped 2 bases from V and 9 bases from J, with 12 bases between. Germline V gives CDR1 SGHNT, CDR2 YYREEE (reference sequence). The whole variable domain, remainder taken from reference TRBV5-4 and TRBJ2-1, is ETGVTQSPTHLIKTRGQQVTLRCSSQSGHNTVSWYQQALGQGPQFIFQYYREEENGRGNFPPRFSGLQFPNYSSELNVNALELDDSALYLCASSFPEASEQFFGPGTRLTVL.

The V and J genes are TRBV28 and TRBJ1-4; the D gene is possibly TRBD1 (6 bases). V lost 2 bases and J lost 14, with 15 bases in between. Germline values: CDR1 MDHEN, CDR2 SYDVKM. CDR3 size: 13 residues. The CDR3 reads CASSLGGGLRLFF. CDR3 sequence (DNA): TGTGCCAGCAGTTTAGGCGGGGGCCTACGGCTGTTTTTT.

The chain recombines TRBV15 with TRBJ2-5, with TRBD2 matching over 11 bases. J lost 7 bases, V lost 0 bases, and 10 bases had no gene match. The V gene's germline CDR1 is LNHNV and CDR2 YYDKDF (reference sequence). The CDR3 loop spans 17 amino acids. The CDR3 here is CATSRDPVGLAGGTQYF. CDR3 nucleotide sequence: TGTGCCACCAGCAGAGATCCCGTAGGCCTAGCGGGAGGGACCCAGTACTTC.